This is a list of T cell receptor beta chains from one sample in a study of T cell changes during pregnancy in multiple sclerosis. Clones were read by immunoSEQ multiplex PCR, and TCRdb kept only the in-frame ones, dropping some. The sample includes about 77,000 clones, 89% of them seen just once. The source was peripheral blood, collected before pregnancy. Source of these receptors: a female donor with multiple sclerosis, enrolled in a pregnancy study. The CDR3 runs from the conserved cysteine through the conserved F or W. A D gene is named only where the DNA matches it firmly. The size entry is marked missing in some rows and otherwise reads once, few, many or a size class.

D gene	J gene	V gene	clone size	CDR3 DNA	CDR3 protein
TRBD1	TRBJ2-5	TRBV18	NA	TGTGCCAGCTCACGACAGGGGATGGAAGAGACCCAGTACTTC	CASSRQGMEETQYF
NA	TRBJ1-1	TRBV11-2	once	TGTGCCAGCAGCCCAGGGCGTCTAGGAGCTTTCTTT	CASSPGRLGAFF
TRBD1	TRBJ2-5	TRBV9	NA	TGTGCCAGCAGCAGGGCAGGGGGAGAGACCCAGTACTTC	CASSRAGGETQYF
NA	TRBJ1-2	TRBV6-5	NA	TGTGCCAGCAGTAACAGCTATGGCTACACCTTC	CASSNSYGYTF
NA	TRBJ1-2	TRBV7-8	few	TGTGCCAGCAGCCCCCGAGGCAGAGCTAACTATGGCTACACCTTC	CASSPRGRANYGYTF
NA	TRBJ1-1	TRBV5-1	NA	TGCGCCAGCAGCGCAAACAAACAGGGCTTCCTGAACACTGAAGCTTTCTTT	CASSANKQGFLNTEAFF
NA	TRBJ1-5	TRBV2	NA	TGTGCCAGCAGGAGACTTCCATCAAGTCCCCAGCATTTT	CASRRLPSSPQHF
NA	TRBJ1-4	TRBV15	NA	TGTGCCACCAGCACTCCTGACAGGCTTCGGGAAAAACTGTTTTTT	CATSTPDRLREKLFF
TRBD1	TRBJ2-3	TRBV5-1	NA	TGCGCCAGCAGCTTAGACAGGGTCGGAAAGGATACGCAGTATTTT	CASSLDRVGKDTQYF
TRBD1	TRBJ1-1	TRBV6-6	once	TGTGCCAGCAGGCAACAGGGGGCGAACACTGAAGCTTTCTTT	CASRQQGANTEAFF
NA	TRBJ1-5	TRBV2	NA	TGTGCCAGCAGCGACTACCGCAATCAGCCCCAGCATTTT	CASSDYRNQPQHF
TRBD1	TRBJ2-5	TRBV6-1	NA	TGTGCCAGCAGTGACCACGGACAGGGGGCGAAGACCCAGTACTTC	CASSDHGQGAKTQYF
TRBD1	TRBJ2-5	TRBV30	NA	TGTGCCTGGACCATAGACAGGGTTGGGCGAGAGACCCAGTACTTC	CAWTIDRVGRETQYF
TRBD1	TRBJ1-2	TRBV28	NA	TGTGCCAGCAGTTTTACCGGGACAGGGGGAGGTGGCTACACCTTC	CASSFTGTGGGGYTF
NA	TRBJ2-3	TRBV4-3	NA	TGCGCCAGCAGCCAAGATATGTCAGGGGGGTGGACAGATACGCAGTATTTT	CASSQDMSGGWTDTQYF
TRBD1	TRBJ1-5	TRBV2	NA	TGTGCCAGCAGTCCTACAGGGGGCGGGGATCAGCCCCAGCATTTT	CASSPTGGGDQPQHF
TRBD1	TRBJ1-1	TRBV7-9	NA	TGTGCCAGCAGCTTTGACAGGGTGAGCACTGAAGCTTTCTTT	CASSFDRVSTEAFF
TRBD1	TRBJ1-1	TRBV7-3	few	TGTGCCAGCAGTACGGACAGGGACACTGAAGCTTTCTTT	CASSTDRDTEAFF
TRBD2	TRBJ2-3	TRBV29-1	once	TGCAGCGCCGACCAACTAGCGGGTAATACAGATACGCAGTATTTT	CSADQLAGNTDTQYF
TRBD2	TRBJ2-1	TRBV19	NA	TGTGCCAGTAGTACCCCGTCTAGCGGGGGGCGCGATGAGCAGTTCTTC	CASSTPSSGGRDEQFF
NA	TRBJ2-7	TRBV5-4	NA	TGTGCCAGCAGCCCGCGGGACGGGAGCTCCTACGAGCAGTACTTC	CASSPRDGSSYEQYF
NA	TRBJ2-2	TRBV5-1	NA	TGCGCCAGCAGCTTGGCCGTCGGGGAGCTGTTTTTT	CASSLAVGELFF
TRBD1	TRBJ1-3	TRBV6-6	NA	TGTGCCAGCAGCCCTGTAGGGGGCTTAACGGGAAACACCATATATTTT	CASSPVGGLTGNTIYF
TRBD1	TRBJ1-1	TRBV10-3	NA	TGTGCCATCAGTGATACCTCAGGGGGTAAGGACACTGAAGCTTTCTTT	CAISDTSGGKDTEAFF
TRBD2	TRBJ2-3	TRBV6-1	NA	TGTGCCAGCAGTGACGGTGCGGGGGGGCTTGCAGATACGCAGTATTTT	CASSDGAGGLADTQYF
TRBD1	TRBJ2-7	TRBV5-4	NA	TGTGCCAGCAGCTCGGACGGGACAGGGCGCTACGAGCAGTACTTC	CASSSDGTGRYEQYF
NA	TRBJ1-1	TRBV19	NA	TGTGCCAGTACCCTTACCGGGAACACTGAAGCTTTCTTT	CASTLTGNTEAFF
TRBD2	TRBJ2-1	TRBV6-5	NA	TGTGCCAGCAGTTACTATTTAGCGGGGAGGGAGCAGTTCTTC	CASSYYLAGREQFF
TRBD2	TRBJ2-2	TRBV6-5	NA	TGTGCCAGCTACCATAGCGGGGGGTCGACCGGGGAGCTGTTTTTT	CASYHSGGSTGELFF
TRBD1	TRBJ1-1	TRBV28	NA	TGTGCCAGCAGTTCTGAATGGGGACAGGGCCGCACTGAAGCTTTCTTT	CASSSEWGQGRTEAFF
TRBD1	TRBJ1-2	TRBV2	few	TGTGCCAGCAGTGCGACAGGGAACTATGGCTACACCTTC	CASSATGNYGYTF
TRBD1	TRBJ2-1	TRBV27	NA	TGTGCCAGCAGAACCCCGGGACAGGGGACCTTCGGGCGCCTCAATGAGCAGTTCTTC	CASRTPGQGTFGRLNEQFF
NA	TRBJ2-5	TRBV29-1	NA	TGCAGCGTTGTCGGGGTCGGAGAGACCCAGTACTTC	CSVVGVGETQYF
NA	TRBJ1-2	TRBV5-4	NA	TGTGCCAGCAGCTATGAGGAATACGGCTACACCTTC	CASSYEEYGYTF
NA	TRBJ2-2	TRBV6-6	once	TGTGCCAGCAAGGACACCAACACCGGGGAGCTGTTTTTT	CASKDTNTGELFF
TRBD1	TRBJ1-6	TRBV5-8	NA	TGTGCCAGCAGCTTGGGGAGGACAGGCTATAATTCACCCCTCCACTTT	CASSLGRTGYNSPLHF
NA	TRBJ2-3	TRBV6-5	NA	TGTGCCAGCAGTTACAGGAGCGGGCGGCAGGATACGCAGTATTTT	CASSYRSGRQDTQYF
TRBD2	TRBJ2-5	TRBV30	NA	TGTGCCTGGAGTTTCGGGACTAGTAGTCCGACCCAGTACTTC	CAWSFGTSSPTQYF
TRBD1	TRBJ2-2	TRBV7-2	NA	TGTGCCAGCAGCCGACAGGGGTCCCACGGGGAGCTGTTTTTT	CASSRQGSHGELFF
TRBD1	TRBJ2-2	TRBV28	NA	TGTGCCAGCAGTTTTTGGGGACAGACGAACACCGGGGAGCTGTTTTTT	CASSFWGQTNTGELFF
TRBD2	TRBJ2-7	TRBV5-1	NA	TGCGCCAGCAGCTTGCCGGCGGGGGGGTCCTACGAGCAGTACTTC	CASSLPAGGSYEQYF
TRBD1	TRBJ1-2	TRBV19	NA	TGTGCCAGTAGTATAAGTACAGGGGTCTATGGCTACACCTTC	CASSISTGVYGYTF
TRBD1	TRBJ2-1	TRBV6-1	once	TGTGCCAGCAGTGAGACAGGGTCGGAGTCCTACAATGAGCAGTTCTTC	CASSETGSESYNEQFF
TRBD1	TRBJ2-3	TRBV27	NA	TGTGCCAGCAGCGGACAGGGGAAGGGAGATACGCAGTATTTT	CASSGQGKGDTQYF
NA	TRBJ1-2	TRBV6-6	NA	TGTGCCAGTCAGTCGGGGGCTAACTATGGCTACACCTTC	CASQSGANYGYTF
TRBD2	TRBJ2-1	TRBV9	NA	TGTGCCAGCAGCTTGCGGGGACTAACCTACAATGAGCAGTTCTTC	CASSLRGLTYNEQFF
TRBD1	TRBJ1-6	TRBV7-9	NA	TGTGCCAGCAGCTCTCCGACAGGGGGGGGTGGCTCCTATAATTCACCCCTCCACTTT	CASSSPTGGGGSYNSPLHF
NA	TRBJ2-4	TRBV7-2	NA	TGTGCCAGCAGCTTAGTCGGGGGATCGTTTGTAAACATTCAGTACTTC	CASSLVGGSFVNIQYF
TRBD1	TRBJ1-3	TRBV30	once	TGTGCCTGGAGTAGGGACAGGGCGTCTGGAAACACCATATATTTT	CAWSRDRASGNTIYF
TRBD1	TRBJ1-1	TRBV5-5	NA	TGTGCCTCCCTCCGGGACAGGGATTTTTTGAGGGAAGCTTTCTTT	CASLRDRDFLREAFF
NA	TRBJ1-2	TRBV11-2	NA	TGTGCCAGCAGCACAGGGCCCTATGGCTACACCTTC	CASSTGPYGYTF
NA	TRBJ2-3	TRBV18	NA	TGTGCCAGCTCACCACCGGGGGGGCGGTCCACAGATACGCAGTATTTT	CASSPPGGRSTDTQYF